This T cell receptor beta chain was obtained from a study of T cell responses to AZD1222 COVID-19 vaccine. Study in general: Analysis merged second doses at about 4 or about 12 weeks. Study-level points and caveats: Clonal diversity may have been underestimated, and the donors were mostly white British, with more females than males. Repertoires were collected only later (after the peak T cell response had occurred).

Of note for this clone: Its cognate antigen is unknown.

Sequenced by immunoSEQ multiplex PCR; TCRdb stores in-frame clones only, minus some. Among about 170,000 clones listed, just under 95% were seen once. This clonotype originated in an adult in good health. Source: peripheral blood, taken on day 0 of AZD1222 vaccination.

The CDR3 sequence is CASSLQGARFEKLFF. The CDR3, as DNA: TGTGCCAGCAGCCTACAGGGGGCGCGTTTTGAAAAACTGTTTTTT. The rearrangement uses TRBV11-2 and TRBJ1-4, with 9 bases aligning to TRBD1. J lost 7 bases, V lost 5 bases, and 8 bases had no gene match. CDR1 and CDR2 from the germline V gene are SGHAT and FQNNGV. CDR3 size: 15 residues.